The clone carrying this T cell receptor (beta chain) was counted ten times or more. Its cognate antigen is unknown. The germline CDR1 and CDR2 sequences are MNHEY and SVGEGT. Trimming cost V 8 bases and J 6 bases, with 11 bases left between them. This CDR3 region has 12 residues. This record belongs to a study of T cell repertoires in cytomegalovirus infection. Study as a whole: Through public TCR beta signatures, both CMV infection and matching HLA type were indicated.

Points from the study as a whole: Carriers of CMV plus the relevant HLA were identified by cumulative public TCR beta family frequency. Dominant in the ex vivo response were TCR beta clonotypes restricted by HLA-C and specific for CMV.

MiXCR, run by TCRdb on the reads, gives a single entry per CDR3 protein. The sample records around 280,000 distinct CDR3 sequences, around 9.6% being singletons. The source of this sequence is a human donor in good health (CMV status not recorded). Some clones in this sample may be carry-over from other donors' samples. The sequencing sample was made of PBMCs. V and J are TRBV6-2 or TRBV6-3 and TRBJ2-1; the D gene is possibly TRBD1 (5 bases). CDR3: CASSRQLNEQFF. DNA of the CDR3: TGTGCCAGCTCCCGACAGCTCAATGAGCAGTTCTTC.